This section outlines one TCR beta chain sequence together with its context. Other nucleotide sequences in the sample specify the same CDR3. The germline V gene encodes CDR1 SNHLY and CDR2 FYNNEI. The V end lost 5 bases, the J end lost 3 bases, and 5 bases lay between the germline ends. The CDR3 is 11 residues long. This entry belongs to a study of shared clonotypes between healthy human individuals. Clones were sequenced by immunoSEQ multiplex PCR, and TCRdb holds only the in-frame ones, with some missing. This sample has a few million clones, with 85% to 95% found just once. Material for sequencing was naive CD4+ T cells from PBMCs. Subset in this sample: CD45RA+ positively selected. V usage is TRBV2 and J usage is TRBJ2-7; the D is unclear. The source is a man aged 18 to 30 in good health. Some clones in this sample may be carry-over from other donors' samples. The CDR3 DNA reads TGTGCCAGCAGTTACGACTACGAGCAGTACTTC. Its protein product is CASSYDYEQYF. The full variable domain, in which reference TRBV2 and TRBJ2-7 provide the parts outside the CDR3, is EPEVTQTPSHQVTQMGQEVILRCVPISNHLYFYWYRQILGQKVEFLVSFYNNEISEKSEIFDDQFSVERPDGSNFTLKIRSTKLEDSAMYFCASSYDYEQYFGPGTRLTVT.